The entry that follows covers one T cell receptor (beta chain) sequence. This sample stems from a study of blood T cell repertoires in COVID-19. Study as a whole: COVID-19 samples, acute and convalescent, were from the United States, Italy and Spain. The cDNA or gDNA used as material had been derived from T cells, B-cell-depleted T cells, or PBMCs.

Clones were read by immunoSEQ multiplex PCR, and TCRdb kept only the in-frame ones, dropping some. There are tens of thousands of clones in the sample; 88% occur only once, and approximately 5% lies in the top ten. From germline, CDR1 is SGHKS and CDR2 YYEKEE (reference sequence). Trimming stripped 0 bases from V and 5 bases from J, with 8 bases between. The CDR3 is made up of 13 amino acids. This receptor was obtained from a human donor in a cohort sampled during active COVID-19. V usage is TRBV5-5 and J usage is TRBJ2-5; D gene unclear. Input material: peripheral blood. CDR3 loop: CASSLATKETQYF. The CDR3 nucleotides read TGTGCCAGCAGCTTGGCTACCAAGGAGACCCAGTACTTC.